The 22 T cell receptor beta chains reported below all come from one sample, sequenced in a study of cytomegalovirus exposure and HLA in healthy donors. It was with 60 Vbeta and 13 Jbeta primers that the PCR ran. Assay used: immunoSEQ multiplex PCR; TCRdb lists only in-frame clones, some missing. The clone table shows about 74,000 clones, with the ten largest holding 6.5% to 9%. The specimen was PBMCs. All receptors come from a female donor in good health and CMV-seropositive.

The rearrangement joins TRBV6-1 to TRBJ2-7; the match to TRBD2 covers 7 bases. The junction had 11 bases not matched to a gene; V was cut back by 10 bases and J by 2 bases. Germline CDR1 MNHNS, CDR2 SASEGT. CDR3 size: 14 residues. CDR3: CANPGLSLPYEQYF. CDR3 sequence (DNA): TGTGCCAATCCGGGACTAAGTTTACCCTACGAGCAGTACTTC.

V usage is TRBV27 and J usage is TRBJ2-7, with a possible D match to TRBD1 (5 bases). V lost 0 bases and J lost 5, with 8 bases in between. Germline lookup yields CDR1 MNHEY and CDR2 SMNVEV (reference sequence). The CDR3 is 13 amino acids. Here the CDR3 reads CASSLSRGHEQYF. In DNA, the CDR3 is TGTGCCAGCAGTTTATCTAGGGGCCACGAGCAGTACTTC.

DNA for the CDR3: TGCAGCGTTGACGCCGGACAGGGGAATGAGCAGTTCTTC. This sequence encodes CSVDAGQGNEQFF. The gene calls are TRBV29-1 and TRBJ2-1; 9 bases fit TRBD1. The CDR3 consists of 13 residues. V lost 3 bases to trimming and J lost 7 bases; unmatched junction nucleotides: 4. The germline CDR1 and CDR2 sequences are SQVTM and ANQGSEA.

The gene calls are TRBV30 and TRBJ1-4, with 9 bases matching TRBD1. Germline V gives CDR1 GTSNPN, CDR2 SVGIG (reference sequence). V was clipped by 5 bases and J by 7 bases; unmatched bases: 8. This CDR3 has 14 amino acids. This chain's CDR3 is CAWSTGGLGEKLFF. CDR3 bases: TGTGCCTGGTCCACAGGGGGCTTAGGTGAAAAACTGTTTTTT.

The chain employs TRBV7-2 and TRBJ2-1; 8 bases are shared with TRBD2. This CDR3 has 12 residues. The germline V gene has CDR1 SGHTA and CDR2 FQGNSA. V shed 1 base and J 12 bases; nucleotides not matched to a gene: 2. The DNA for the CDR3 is TGTGCCAGCAGCTTAGGGCGGGAGGTGCAGTTCTTC. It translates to CASSLGREVQFF.

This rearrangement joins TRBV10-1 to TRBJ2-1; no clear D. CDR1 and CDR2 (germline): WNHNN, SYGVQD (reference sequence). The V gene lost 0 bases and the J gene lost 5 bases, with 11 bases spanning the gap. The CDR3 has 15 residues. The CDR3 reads CASSESSRVNNEQFF. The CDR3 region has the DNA TGCGCCAGCAGTGAGTCGTCCCGGGTGAACAATGAGCAGTTCTTC.

Here the CDR3 reads CASSYTGTNTEAFF. In DNA form, the CDR3 reads TGTGCCAGCAGTTACACAGGGACGAACACTGAAGCTTTCTTT. The chain links TRBV6-5 to TRBJ1-1, with TRBD1 as a possible D gene (6 bases). The CDR3 totals 14 residues. CDR1 and CDR2 (germline): MNHEY, SVGAGI. Trimming cost V 2 bases and J 1 base, with 8 bases left between them.

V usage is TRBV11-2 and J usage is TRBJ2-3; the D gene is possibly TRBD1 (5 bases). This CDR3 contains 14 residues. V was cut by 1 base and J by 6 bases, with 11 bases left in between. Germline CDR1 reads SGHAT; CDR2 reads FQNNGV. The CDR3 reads CASSLGGSSDTQYF. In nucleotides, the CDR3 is TGTGCCAGCAGCTTAGGGGGCTCTAGTGATACGCAGTATTTT.

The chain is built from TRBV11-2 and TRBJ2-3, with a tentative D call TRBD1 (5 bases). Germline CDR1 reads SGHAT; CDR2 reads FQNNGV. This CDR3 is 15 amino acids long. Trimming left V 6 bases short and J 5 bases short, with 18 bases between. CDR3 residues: CASSSRASKGDTQYF. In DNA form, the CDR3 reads TGTGCCAGCAGTTCCAGGGCTAGTAAGGGAGATACGCAGTATTTT.

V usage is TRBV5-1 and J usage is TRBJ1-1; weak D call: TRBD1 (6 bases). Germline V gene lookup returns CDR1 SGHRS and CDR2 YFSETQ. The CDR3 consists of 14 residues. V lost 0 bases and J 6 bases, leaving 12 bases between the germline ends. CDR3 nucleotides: TGCGCCAGCAGCTTGGGAGGGACACCGGCTGAAGCTTTCTTT. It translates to CASSLGGTPAEAFF.

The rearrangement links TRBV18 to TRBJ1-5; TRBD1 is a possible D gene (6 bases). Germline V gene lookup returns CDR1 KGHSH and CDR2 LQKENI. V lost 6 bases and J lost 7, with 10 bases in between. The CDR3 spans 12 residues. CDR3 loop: CASSSGDQPQHF. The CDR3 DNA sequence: TGTGCCAGCTCGTCAGGGGACCAGCCCCAGCATTTT.

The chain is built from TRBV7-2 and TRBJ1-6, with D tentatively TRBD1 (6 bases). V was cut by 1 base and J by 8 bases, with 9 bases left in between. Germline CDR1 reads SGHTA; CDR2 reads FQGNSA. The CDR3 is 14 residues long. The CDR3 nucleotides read TGTGCCAGCAGCTTAGGTGGGGGCTATTCACCCCTCCACTTT. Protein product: CASSLGGGYSPLHF. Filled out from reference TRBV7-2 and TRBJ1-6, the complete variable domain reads GAGVSQSPSNKVTEKGKDVELRCDPISGHTALYWYRQSLGQGLEFLIYFQGNSAPDKSGLPSDRFSAERTGGSVSTLTIQRTQQEDSAVYLCASSLGGGYSPLHFGNGTRLTVT.

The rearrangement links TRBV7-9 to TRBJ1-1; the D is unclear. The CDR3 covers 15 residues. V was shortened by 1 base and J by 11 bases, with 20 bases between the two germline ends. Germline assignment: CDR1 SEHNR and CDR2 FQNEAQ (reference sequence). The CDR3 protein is CASSLGKGPPGYAFF. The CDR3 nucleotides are TGTGCCAGCAGCTTAGGAAAAGGACCCCCGGGGTATGCTTTCTTT.

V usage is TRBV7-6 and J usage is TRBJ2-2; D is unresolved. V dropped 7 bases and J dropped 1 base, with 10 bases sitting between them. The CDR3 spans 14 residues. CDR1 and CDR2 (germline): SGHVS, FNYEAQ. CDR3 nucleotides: TGTGCCAGCACCGTACTCCAGAACACCGGGGAGCTGTTTTTT. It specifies CASTVLQNTGELFF.

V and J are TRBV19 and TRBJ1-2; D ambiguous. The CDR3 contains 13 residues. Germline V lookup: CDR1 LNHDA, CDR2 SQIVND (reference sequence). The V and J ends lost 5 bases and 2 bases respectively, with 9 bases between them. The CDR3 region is CASSFGVNYGYTF. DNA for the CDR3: TGTGCCAGTAGTTTCGGGGTCAACTATGGCTACACCTTC.

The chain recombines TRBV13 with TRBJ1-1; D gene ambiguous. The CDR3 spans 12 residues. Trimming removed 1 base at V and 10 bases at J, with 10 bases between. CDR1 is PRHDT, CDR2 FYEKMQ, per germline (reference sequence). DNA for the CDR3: TGTGCCAGCAGCTTAGATCCACTACCAGCTTTCTTT. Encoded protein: CASSLDPLPAFF. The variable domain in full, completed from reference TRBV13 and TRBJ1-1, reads AAGVIQSPRHLIKEKRETATLKCYPIPRHDTVYWYQQGPGQDPQFLISFYEKMQSDKGSIPDRFSAQQFSDYHSELNMSSLELGDSALYFCASSLDPLPAFFGQGTRLTVV.

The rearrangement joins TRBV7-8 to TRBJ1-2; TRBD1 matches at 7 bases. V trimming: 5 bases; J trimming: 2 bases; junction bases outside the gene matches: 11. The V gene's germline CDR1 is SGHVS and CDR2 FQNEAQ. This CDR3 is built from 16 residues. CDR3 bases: TGTGCCAGCAGCCCCCGAGTACAGGGGAACAACTATGGCTACACCTTC. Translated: CASSPRVQGNNYGYTF.

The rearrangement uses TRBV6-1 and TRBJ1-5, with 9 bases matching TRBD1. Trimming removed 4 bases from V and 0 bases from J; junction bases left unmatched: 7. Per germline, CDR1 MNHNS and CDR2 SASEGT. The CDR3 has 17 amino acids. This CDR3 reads CASSVSGQGYSNQPQHF. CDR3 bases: TGTGCCAGCAGTGTTTCGGGACAGGGATATAGCAATCAGCCCCAGCATTTT.

CDR3 sequence: CASSGQGMPGTEAFF. In DNA, the CDR3 is TGTGCCAGCAGTGGGCAGGGTATGCCAGGCACTGAAGCTTTCTTT. The V call is TRBV2, the J call TRBJ1-1, with a weak D call TRBD1 (5 bases). Per germline, CDR1 SNHLY and CDR2 FYNNEI. The CDR3 is made up of 15 amino acids. Trimming removed 4 bases from V and 4 bases from J, with 16 bases in between.

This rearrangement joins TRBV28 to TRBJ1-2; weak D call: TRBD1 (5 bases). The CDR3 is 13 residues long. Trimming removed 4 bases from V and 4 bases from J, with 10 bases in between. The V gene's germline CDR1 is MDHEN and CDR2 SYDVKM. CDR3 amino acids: CASSSSGFYGYTF. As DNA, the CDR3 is TGTGCCAGCAGTTCCTCAGGGTTCTATGGCTACACCTTC.

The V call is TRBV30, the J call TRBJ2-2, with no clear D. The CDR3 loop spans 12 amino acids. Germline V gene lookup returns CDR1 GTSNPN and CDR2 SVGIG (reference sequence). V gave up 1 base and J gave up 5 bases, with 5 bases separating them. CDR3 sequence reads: CAWSGNTGELFF. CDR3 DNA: TGTGCCTGGAGTGGTAATACCGGGGAGCTGTTTTTT.

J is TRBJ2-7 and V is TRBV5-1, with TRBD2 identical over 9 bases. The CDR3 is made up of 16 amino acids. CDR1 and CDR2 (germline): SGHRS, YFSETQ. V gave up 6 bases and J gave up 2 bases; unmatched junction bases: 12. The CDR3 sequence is CASTRGAGGSAYEQYF. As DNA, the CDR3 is TGCGCCAGCACCCGAGGGGCGGGGGGGTCGGCCTACGAGCAGTACTTC.